The table lists the clone carrying this TCR beta chain with many counts. The V and J ends lost 6 bases and 5 bases, in that order; junction bases with no gene match: 9. The CDR3 extends over 14 amino acids. The sample comes from a study of Graves' ophthalmopathy and Graves' hyperthyroidism. Transcripts of RNA were the source for amplifying TCR beta CDR3 regions. First-round RT-PCR employed HTBI primers, with a second-round multiplex PCR after it. TCRdb re-derived calls from the multiplex PCR reads in MiXCR, one entry per CDR3 protein. This sample has some 360,000 distinct CDR3 sequences, with about 18% found just once.

This clonotype was obtained from an adult woman with stable Graves' hyperthyroidism. Sequencing was carried out using peripheral blood. J is TRBJ1-2 and V is TRBV12-3 or TRBV12-4; TRBD1 matches at 7 bases. CDR3 sequence reads: CASRETGTEYGYTF. The DNA for the CDR3 is TGTGCCAGCAGGGAGACCGGGACAGAATATGGCTACACCTTC.